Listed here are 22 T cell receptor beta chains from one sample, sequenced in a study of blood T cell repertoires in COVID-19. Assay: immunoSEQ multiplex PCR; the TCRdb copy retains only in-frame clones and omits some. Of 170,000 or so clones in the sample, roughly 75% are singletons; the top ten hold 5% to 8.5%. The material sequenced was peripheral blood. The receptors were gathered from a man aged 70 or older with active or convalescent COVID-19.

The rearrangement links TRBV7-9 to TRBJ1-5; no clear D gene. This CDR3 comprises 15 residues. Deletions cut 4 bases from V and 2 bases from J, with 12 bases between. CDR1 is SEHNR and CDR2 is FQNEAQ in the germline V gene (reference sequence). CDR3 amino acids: CASSSPSGGNQPQHF. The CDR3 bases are TGTGCCAGCAGCTCCCCCTCCGGGGGCAATCAGCCCCAGCATTTT.

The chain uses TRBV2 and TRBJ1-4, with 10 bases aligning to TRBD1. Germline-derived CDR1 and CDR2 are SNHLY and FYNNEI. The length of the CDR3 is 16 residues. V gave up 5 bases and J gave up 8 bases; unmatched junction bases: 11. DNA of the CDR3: TGTGCCAGCAGTAAAACCGGGACAGGGGCAGCGGAAAAACTGTTTTTT. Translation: CASSKTGTGAAEKLFF. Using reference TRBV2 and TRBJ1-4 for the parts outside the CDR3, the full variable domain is EPEVTQTPSHQVTQMGQEVILRCVPISNHLYFYWYRQILGQKVEFLVSFYNNEISEKSEIFDDQFSVERPDGSNFTLKIRSTKLEDSAMYFCASSKTGTGAAEKLFFGSGTQLSVL.

The CDR3 coding sequence is TGTGCCAGTAGACCCGACTCATTCGACAGCTATGGCTACACCTTC. It yields the protein CASRPDSFDSYGYTF. The chain joins TRBV19 to TRBJ1-2, with TRBD1 as a possible D gene (5 bases). The V end was cut by 6 bases, the J end by 4 bases, with 18 bases between. From germline, CDR1 is LNHDA and CDR2 SQIVND (reference sequence). The CDR3 contains 15 residues. The variable domain in full, with the rest retrieved from reference TRBV19 and TRBJ1-2, is DGGITQSPKYLFRKEGQNVTLSCEQNLNHDAMYWYRQDPGQGLRLIYYSQIVNDFQKGDIAEGYSVSREKKESFPLTVTSAQKNPTAFYLCASRPDSFDSYGYTFGSGTRLTVV.

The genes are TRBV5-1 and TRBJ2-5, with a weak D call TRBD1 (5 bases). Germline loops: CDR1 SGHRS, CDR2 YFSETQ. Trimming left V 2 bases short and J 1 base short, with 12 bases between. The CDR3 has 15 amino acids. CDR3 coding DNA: TGCGCCAGCAGCTTTTACAGGTCTCCCCAAGAGACCCAGTACTTC. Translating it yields CASSFYRSPQETQYF.

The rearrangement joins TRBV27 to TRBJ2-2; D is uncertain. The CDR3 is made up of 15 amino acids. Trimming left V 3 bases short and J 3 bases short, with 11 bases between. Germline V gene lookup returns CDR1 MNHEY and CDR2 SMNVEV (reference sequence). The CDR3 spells CASSFAILDTGELFF. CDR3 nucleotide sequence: TGTGCCAGCAGTTTTGCCATACTTGACACCGGGGAGCTGTTTTTT.

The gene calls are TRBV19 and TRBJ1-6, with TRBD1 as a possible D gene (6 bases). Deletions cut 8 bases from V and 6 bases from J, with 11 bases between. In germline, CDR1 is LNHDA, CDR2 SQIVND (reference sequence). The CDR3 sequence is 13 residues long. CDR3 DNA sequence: TGTGCCAGTTTGGGACAAGCTAATTCACCCCTCCACTTT. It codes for CASLGQANSPLHF.

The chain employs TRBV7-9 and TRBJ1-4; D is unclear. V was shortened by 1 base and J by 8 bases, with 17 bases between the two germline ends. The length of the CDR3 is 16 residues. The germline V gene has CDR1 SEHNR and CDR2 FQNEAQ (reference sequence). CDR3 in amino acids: CASSLGASAGSEKLFF. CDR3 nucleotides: TGTGCCAGCAGCTTAGGTGCATCCGCGGGCTCCGAAAAACTGTTTTTT.

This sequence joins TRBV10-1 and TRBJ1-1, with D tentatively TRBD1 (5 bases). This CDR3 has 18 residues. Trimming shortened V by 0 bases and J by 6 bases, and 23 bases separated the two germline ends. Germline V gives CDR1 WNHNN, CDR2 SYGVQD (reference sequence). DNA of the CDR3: TGCGCCAGCAGTGAGTCGTCTGAACCGGGACTAATGAAGTCTGAAGCTTTCTTT. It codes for CASSESSEPGLMKSEAFF.

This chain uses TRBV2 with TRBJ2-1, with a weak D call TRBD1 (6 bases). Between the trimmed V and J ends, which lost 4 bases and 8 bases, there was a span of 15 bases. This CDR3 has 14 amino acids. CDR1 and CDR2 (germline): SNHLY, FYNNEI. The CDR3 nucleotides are TGTGCCAGCAGTGGGACAGTCCTTTGGGATGAGCAGTTCTTC. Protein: CASSGTVLWDEQFF.

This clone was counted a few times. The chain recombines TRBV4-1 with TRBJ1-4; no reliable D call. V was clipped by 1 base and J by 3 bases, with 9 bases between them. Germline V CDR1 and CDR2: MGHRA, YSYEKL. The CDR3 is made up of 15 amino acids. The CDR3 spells CASSQVAGANEKLFF. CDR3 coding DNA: TGCGCCAGCAGCCAAGTAGCTGGAGCTAATGAAAAACTGTTTTTT.

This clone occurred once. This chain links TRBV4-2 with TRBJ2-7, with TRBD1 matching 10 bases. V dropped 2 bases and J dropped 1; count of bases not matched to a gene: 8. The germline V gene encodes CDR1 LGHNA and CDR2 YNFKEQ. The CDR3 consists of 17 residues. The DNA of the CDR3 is TGTGCCAGCAGCCAACCAAGAGACAGGGGGCCGTCCTACGAGCAGTACTTC. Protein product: CASSQPRDRGPSYEQYF.

The CDR3 DNA sequence: TGCAGCGGCCGGGACAGCTATGGCTACACCTTC. Protein: CSGRDSYGYTF. The rearrangement uses TRBV29-1 and TRBJ1-2; 7 positions match TRBD1. This CDR3 region has 11 residues. Germline-derived CDR1 and CDR2 are SQVTM and ANQGSEA. J lost 4 bases, V lost 7 bases, and 3 bases had no gene match.

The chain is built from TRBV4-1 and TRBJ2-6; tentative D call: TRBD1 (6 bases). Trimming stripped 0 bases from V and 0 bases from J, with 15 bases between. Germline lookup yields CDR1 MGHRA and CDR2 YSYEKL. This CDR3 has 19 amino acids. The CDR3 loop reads CASSQEAGVIFSGANVLTF. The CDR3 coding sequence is TGCGCCAGCAGCCAAGAGGCAGGGGTCATATTCTCTGGGGCCAACGTCCTGACTTTC.

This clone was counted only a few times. The CDR3: CASSKDTGISYEQYF. Written as DNA, the CDR3 is TGTGCCAGCAGCAAAGATACAGGGATATCCTACGAGCAGTACTTC. This rearrangement joins TRBV21-1 to TRBJ2-7; the D call TRBD1 from the table was never checked on the DNA. TRBV21-1 is labeled a pseudogene. CDR3 length: 15 residues.

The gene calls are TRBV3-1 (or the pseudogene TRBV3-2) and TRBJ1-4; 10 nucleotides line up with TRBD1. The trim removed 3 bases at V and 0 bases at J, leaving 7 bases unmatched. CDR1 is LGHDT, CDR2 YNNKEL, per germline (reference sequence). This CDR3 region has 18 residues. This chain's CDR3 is CASSHDRDRGSTNEKLFF. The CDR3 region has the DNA TGTGCCAGCAGCCACGACCGGGACAGGGGCTCAACTAATGAAAAACTGTTTTTT.

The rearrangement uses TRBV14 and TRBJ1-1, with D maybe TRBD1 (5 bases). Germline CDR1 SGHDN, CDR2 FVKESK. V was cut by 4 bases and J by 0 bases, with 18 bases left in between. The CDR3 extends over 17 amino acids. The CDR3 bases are TGTGCCAGCAGCCGGGGCGGATCGTCCCTTATGAACACTGAAGCTTTCTTT. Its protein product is CASSRGGSSLMNTEAFF.

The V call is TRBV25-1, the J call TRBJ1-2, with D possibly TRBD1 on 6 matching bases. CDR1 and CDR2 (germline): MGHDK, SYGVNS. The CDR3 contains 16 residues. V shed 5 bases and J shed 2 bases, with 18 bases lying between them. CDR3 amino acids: CASSPLGDTLNYGYTF. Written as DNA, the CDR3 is TGTGCCAGCAGTCCTTTGGGGGACACCTTAAACTATGGCTACACCTTC.

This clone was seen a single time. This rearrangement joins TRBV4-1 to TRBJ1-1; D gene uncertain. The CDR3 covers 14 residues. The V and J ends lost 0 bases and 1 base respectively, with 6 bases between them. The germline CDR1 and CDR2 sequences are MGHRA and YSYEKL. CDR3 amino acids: CASSQDYSNTEAFF. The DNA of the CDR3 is TGCGCCAGCAGCCAAGACTATTCGAACACTGAAGCTTTCTTT.

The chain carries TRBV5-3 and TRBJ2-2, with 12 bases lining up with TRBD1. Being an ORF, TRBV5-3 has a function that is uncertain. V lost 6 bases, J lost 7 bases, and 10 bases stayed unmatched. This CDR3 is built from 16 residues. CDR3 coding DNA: TGTGCCAGAACACCGGGACAGGGGGCGCGCGGCGGGGAGCTGTTTTTT. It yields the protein CARTPGQGARGGELFF.

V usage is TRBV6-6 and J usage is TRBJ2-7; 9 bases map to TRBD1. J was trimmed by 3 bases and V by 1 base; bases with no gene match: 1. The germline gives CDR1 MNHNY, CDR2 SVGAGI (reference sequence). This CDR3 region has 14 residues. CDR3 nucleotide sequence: TGTGCCAGCAGTTACTGGACAGGGGACTACGAGCAGTACTTC. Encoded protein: CASSYWTGDYEQYF.

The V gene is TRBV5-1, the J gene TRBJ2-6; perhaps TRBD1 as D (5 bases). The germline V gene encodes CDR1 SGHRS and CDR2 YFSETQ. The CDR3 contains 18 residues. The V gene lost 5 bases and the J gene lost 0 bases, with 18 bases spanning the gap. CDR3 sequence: CASRRSTDSLSGANVLTF. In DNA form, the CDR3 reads TGCGCCAGCAGGCGCTCGACAGATTCCCTCTCTGGGGCCAACGTCCTGACTTTC.

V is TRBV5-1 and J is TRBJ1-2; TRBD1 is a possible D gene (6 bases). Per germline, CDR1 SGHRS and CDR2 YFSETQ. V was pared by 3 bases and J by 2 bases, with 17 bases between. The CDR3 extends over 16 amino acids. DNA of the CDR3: TGCGCCAGCAGCTGGAGAGGGGCAGGGGACAACTATGGCTACACCTTC. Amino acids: CASSWRGAGDNYGYTF.